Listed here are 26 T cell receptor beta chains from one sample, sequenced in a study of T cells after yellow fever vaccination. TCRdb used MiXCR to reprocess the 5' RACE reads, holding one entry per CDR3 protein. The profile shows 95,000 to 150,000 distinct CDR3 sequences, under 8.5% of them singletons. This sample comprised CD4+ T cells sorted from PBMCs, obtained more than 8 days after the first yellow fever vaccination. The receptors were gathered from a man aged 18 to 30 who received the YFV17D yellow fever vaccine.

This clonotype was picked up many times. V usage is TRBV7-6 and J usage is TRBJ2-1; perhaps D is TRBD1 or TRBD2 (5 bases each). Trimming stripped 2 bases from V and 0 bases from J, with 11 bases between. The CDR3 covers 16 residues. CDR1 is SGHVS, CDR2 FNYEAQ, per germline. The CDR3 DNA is TGTGCCAGCAGCTTACGAACGGGGCACTCCTACAATGAGCAGTTCTTC. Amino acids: CASSLRTGHSYNEQFF.

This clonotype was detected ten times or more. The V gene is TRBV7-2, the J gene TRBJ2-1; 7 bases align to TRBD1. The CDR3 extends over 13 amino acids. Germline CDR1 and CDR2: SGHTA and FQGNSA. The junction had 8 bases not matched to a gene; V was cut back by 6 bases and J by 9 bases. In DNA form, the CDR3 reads TGTGCCAGCAGTAGCCACAGGGGCGTTGAGCAGTTCTTC. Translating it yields CASSSHRGVEQFF. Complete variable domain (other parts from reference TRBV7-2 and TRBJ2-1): GAGVSQSPSNKVTEKGKDVELRCDPISGHTALYWYRQSLGQGLEFLIYFQGNSAPDKSGLPSDRFSAERTGGSVSTLTIQRTQQEDSAVYLCASSSHRGVEQFFGPGTRLTVL.

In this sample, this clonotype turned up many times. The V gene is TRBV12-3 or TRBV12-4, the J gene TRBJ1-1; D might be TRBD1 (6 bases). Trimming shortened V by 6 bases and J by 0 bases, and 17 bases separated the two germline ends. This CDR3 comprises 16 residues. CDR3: CASRPTGSVMNTEAFF. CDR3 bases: TGTGCCAGCAGGCCCACAGGGTCGGTCATGAACACTGAAGCTTTCTTT.

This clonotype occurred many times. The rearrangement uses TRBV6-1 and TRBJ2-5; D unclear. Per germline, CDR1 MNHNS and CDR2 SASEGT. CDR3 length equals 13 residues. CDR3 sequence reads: CATSQGSQETQYF. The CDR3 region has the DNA TGTGCTACGAGCCAAGGTTCCCAAGAGACCCAGTACTTC.

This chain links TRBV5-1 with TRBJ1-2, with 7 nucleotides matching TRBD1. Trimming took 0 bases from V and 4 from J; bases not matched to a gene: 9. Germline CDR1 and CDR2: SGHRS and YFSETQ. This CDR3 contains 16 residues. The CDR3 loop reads CASSLGGGTVGYGYTF. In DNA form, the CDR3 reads TGCGCCAGCAGCTTGGGAGGCGGGACAGTCGGCTATGGCTACACCTTC.

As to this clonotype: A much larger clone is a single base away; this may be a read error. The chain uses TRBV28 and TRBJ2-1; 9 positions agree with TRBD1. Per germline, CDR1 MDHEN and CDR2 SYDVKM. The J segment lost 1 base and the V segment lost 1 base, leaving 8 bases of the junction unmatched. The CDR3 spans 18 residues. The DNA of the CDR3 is TGTGCCAGCAGTTTATTAGGGACAGGGAGGAGATCCTACAATGAGCAGTTCTTC. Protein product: CASSLLGTGRRSYNEQFF.

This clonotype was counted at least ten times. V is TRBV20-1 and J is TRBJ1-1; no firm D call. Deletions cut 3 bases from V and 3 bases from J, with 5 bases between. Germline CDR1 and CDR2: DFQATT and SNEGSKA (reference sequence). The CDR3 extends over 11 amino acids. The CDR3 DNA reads TGCAGTGCTAGGAGCGACACTGAAGCTTTCTTT. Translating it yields CSARSDTEAFF.

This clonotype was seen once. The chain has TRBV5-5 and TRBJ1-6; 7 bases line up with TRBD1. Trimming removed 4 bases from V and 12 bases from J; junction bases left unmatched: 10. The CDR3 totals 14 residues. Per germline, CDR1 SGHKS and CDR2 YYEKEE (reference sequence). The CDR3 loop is CASSVGQAQGPLHF. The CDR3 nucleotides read TGTGCCAGCAGCGTAGGACAGGCCCAAGGACCCCTCCACTTT.

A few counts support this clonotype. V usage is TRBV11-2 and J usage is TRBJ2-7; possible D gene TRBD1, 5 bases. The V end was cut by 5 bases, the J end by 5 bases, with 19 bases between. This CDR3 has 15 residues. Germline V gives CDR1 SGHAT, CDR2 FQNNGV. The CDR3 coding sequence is TGTGCCAGCAGCAACTTGGGGCAGGGCGGACACGAGCAGTACTTC. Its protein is CASSNLGQGGHEQYF. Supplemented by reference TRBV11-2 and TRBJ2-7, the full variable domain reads EAGVAQSPRYKIIEKRQSVAFWCNPISGHATLYWYQQILGQGPKLLIQFQNNGVVDDSQLPKDRFSAERLKGVDSTLKIQPAKLEDSAVYLCASSNLGQGGHEQYFGPGTRLTVT.

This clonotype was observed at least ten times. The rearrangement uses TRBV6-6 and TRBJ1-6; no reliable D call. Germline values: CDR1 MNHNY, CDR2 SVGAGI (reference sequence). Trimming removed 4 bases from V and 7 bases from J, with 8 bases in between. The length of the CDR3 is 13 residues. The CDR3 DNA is TGTGCCAGCAGTTCTCCGGAGAATTCACCCCTCCACTTT. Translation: CASSSPENSPLHF.

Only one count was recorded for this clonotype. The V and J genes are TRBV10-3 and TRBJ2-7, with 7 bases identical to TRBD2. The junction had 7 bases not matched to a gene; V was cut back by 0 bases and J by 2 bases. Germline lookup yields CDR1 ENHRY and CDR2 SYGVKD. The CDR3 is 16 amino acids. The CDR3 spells CAISESRAGVAYEQYF. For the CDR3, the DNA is TGTGCCATCAGTGAGTCGAGGGCGGGGGTTGCCTACGAGCAGTACTTC.

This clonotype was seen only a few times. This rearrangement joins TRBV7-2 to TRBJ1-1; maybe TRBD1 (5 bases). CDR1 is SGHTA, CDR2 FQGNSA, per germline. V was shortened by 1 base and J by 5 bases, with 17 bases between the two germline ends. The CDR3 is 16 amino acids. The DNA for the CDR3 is TGTGCCAGCAGCTTAGTATCTGTGCAGGGTTGGACTGAAGCTTTCTTT. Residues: CASSLVSVQGWTEAFF.

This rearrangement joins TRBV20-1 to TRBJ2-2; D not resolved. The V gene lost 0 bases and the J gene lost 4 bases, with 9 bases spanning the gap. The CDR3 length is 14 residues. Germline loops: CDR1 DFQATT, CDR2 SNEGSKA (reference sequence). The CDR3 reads CSARDPPGTGELFF. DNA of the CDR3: TGCAGTGCTAGAGATCCACCGGGCACCGGGGAGCTGTTTTTT.

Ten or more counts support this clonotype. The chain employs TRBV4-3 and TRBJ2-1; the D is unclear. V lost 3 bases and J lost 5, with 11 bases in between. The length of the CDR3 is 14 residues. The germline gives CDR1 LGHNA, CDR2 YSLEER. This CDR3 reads CASSQLQSNNEQFF. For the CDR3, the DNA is TGCGCCAGCAGCCAGCTGCAAAGCAACAATGAGCAGTTCTTC.

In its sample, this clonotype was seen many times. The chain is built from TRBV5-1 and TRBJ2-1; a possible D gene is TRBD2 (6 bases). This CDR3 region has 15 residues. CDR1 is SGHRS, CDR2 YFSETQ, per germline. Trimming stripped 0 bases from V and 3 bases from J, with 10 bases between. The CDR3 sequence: CASSLVSGFYNEQFF. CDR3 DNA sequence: TGCGCCAGCAGCTTGGTTAGCGGATTCTACAATGAGCAGTTCTTC.

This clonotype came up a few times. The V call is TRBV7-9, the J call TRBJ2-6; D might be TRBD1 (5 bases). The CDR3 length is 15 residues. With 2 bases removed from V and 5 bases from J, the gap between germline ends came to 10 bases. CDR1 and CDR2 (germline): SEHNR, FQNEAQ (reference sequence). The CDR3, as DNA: TGTGCCAGCAGCTTATCCAGGGCGAGGGCCAACGTCCTGACTTTC. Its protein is CASSLSRARANVLTF.

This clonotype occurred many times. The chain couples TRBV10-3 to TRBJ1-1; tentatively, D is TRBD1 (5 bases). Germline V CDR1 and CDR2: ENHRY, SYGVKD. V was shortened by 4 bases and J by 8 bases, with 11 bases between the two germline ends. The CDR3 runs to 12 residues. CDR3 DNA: TGTGCCATCAGTGGACAGAATACCGAAGCTTTCTTT. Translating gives CAISGQNTEAFF.

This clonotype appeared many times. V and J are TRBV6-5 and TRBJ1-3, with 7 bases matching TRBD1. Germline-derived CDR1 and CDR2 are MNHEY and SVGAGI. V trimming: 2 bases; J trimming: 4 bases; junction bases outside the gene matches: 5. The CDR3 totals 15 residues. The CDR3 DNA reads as TGTGCCAGCAGTTACACTTGGACAGGCGGAAACACCATATATTTT. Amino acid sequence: CASSYTWTGGNTIYF.

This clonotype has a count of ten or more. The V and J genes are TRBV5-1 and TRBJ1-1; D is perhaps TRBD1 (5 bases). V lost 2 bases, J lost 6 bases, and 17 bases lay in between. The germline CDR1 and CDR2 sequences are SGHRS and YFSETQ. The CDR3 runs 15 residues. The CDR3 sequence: CASSFLLGGRAEAFF. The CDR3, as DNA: TGCGCCAGCAGCTTCCTCCTTGGGGGAAGGGCTGAAGCTTTCTTT. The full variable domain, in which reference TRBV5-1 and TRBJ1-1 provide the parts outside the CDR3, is KAGVTQTPRYLIKTRGQQVTLSCSPISGHRSVSWYQQTPGQGLQFLFEYFSETQRNKGNFPGRFSGRQFSNSRSEMNVSTLELGDSALYLCASSFLLGGRAEAFFGQGTRLTVV.

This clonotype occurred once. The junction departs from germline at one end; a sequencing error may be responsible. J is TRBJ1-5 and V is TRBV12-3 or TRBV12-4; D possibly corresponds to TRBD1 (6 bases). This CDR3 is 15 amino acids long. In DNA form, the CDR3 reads TGTGCCAGCGGAGTTCCGGGACATGGGGCTGCAGGGATGGATTTT. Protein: CASGVPGHGAAGMDF.

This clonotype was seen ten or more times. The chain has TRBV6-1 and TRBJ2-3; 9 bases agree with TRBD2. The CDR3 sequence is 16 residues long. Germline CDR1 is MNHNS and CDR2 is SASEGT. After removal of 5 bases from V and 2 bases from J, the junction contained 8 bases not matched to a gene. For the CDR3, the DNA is TGTGCCAGCAGTCGGCTGACTAGCGGAGTCACAGATACGCAGTATTTT. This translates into CASSRLTSGVTDTQYF.

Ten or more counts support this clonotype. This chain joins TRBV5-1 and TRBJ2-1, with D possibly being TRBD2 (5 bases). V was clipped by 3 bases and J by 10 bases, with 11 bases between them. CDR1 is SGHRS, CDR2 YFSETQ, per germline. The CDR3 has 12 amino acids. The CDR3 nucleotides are TGCGCCAGCAGCTGGACTGGGGAGGAGCAGTTCTTC. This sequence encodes CASSWTGEEQFF.

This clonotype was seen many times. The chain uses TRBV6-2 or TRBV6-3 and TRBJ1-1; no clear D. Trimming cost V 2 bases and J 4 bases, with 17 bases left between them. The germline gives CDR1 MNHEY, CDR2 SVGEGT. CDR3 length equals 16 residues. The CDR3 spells CASSYEAGRTSTEAFF. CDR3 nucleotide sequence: TGTGCCAGCAGTTACGAAGCGGGCAGAACGAGCACTGAAGCTTTCTTT.

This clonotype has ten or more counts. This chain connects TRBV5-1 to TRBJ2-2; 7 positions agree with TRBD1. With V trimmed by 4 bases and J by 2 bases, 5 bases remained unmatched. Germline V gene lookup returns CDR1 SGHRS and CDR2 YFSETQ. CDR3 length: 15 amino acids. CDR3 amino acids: CASSPGQINTGELFF. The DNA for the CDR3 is TGCGCCAGCAGCCCGGGACAGATAAACACCGGGGAGCTGTTTTTT.

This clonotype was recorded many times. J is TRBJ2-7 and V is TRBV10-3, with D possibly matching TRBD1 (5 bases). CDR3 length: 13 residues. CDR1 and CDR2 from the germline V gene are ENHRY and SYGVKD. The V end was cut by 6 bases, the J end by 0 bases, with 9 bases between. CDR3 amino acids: CAIRETDSYEQYV. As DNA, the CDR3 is TGTGCCATCAGGGAGACAGACTCCTACGAGCAGTACGTC.

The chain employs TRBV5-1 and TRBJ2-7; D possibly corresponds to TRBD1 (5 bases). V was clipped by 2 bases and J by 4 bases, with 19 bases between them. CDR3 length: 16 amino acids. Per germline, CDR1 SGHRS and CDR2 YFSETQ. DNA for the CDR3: TGCGCCAGCAGCTTTAACTCGGCAGGGTTTCAGTACGAGCAGTACTTC. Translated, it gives CASSFNSAGFQYEQYF. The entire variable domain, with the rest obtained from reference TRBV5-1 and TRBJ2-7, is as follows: KAGVTQTPRYLIKTRGQQVTLSCSPISGHRSVSWYQQTPGQGLQFLFEYFSETQRNKGNFPGRFSGRQFSNSRSEMNVSTLELGDSALYLCASSFNSAGFQYEQYFGPGTRLTVT.